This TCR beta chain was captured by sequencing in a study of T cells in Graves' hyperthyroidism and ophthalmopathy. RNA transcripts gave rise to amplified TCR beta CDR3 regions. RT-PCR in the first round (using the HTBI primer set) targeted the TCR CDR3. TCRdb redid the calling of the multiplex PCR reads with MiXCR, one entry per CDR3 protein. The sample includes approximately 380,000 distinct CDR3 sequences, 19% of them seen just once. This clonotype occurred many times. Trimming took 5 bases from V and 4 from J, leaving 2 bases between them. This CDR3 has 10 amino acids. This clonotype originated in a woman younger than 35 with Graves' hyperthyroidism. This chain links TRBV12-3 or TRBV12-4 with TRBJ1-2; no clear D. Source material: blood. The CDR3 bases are TGTGCCAGCAGTCTCTATGGCTACACCTTC. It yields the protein CASSLYGYTF.